The present T cell receptor beta chain was sequenced within a study of blood T cell repertoires in COVID-19. Study background: The United States, Italy and Spain supplied acute and convalescent COVID-19 samples. PBMCs, B-cell-depleted T cells, or T cells provided the cDNA or gDNA that made up the material.

Original processing methods: Amplification with reference gene primers provided the estimates of nucleated cell counts. Sequenced by immunoSEQ multiplex PCR; TCRdb stores in-frame clones only, minus some. That table is the source of V, J and clone size, and D and trimming were worked out from the DNA. The sample records around 120,000 clones, over 65% being singletons. The source is a human donor with acute or convalescent COVID-19. The donor label of this sample is uncertain. Sample: peripheral blood.

As DNA, the CDR3 is TGTGCCAGCAGCTTAGCAACAGGGGGCAGATCGAATGAGCAGTTCTTC. Amino acids: CASSLATGGRSNEQFF. The V and J genes are TRBV11-2 and TRBJ2-1; 9 positions agree with TRBD1. CDR3 length equals 16 residues. Germline values: CDR1 SGHAT, CDR2 FQNNGV. Unmatched junction bases numbered 8, after V lost 1 base and J lost 7 bases.